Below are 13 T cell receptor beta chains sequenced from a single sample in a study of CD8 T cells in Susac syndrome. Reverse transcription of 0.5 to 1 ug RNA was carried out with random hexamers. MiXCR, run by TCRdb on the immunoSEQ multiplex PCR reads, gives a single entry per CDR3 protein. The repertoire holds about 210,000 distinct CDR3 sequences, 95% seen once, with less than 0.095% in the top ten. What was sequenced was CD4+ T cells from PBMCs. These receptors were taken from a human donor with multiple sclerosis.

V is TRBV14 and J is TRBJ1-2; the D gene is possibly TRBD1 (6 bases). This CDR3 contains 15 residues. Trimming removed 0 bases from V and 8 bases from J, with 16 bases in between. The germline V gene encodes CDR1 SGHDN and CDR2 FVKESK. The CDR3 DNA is TGTGCCAGCAGCCAAGATCTGGGGGGGCCTCGAGGCTACACCTTC. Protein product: CASSQDLGGPRGYTF.

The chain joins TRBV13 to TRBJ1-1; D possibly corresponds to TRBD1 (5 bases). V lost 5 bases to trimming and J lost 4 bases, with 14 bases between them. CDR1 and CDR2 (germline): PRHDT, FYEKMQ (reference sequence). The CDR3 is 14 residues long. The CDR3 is CASSQTGLITEAFF. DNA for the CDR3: TGTGCCAGCAGCCAAACAGGCCTGATCACTGAAGCTTTCTTT.

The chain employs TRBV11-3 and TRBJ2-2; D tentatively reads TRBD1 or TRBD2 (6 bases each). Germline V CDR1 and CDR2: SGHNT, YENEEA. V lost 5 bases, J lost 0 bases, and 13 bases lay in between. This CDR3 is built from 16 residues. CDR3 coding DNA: TGTGCCAGCAGCCCGGTTCGGGGGCCGAACACCGGGGAGCTGTTTTTT. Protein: CASSPVRGPNTGELFF.

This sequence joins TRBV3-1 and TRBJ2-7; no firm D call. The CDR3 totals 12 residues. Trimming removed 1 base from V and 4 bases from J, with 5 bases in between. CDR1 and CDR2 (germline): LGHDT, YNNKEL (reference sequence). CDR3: CASSQVDYEQYF. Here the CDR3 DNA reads TGTGCCAGCAGCCAAGTTGATTACGAGCAGTACTTC.

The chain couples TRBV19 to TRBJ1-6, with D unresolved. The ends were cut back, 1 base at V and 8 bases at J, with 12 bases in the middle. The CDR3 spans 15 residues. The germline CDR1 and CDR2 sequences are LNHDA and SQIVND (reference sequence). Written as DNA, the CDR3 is TGTGCCAGTAGTATAGTGGGCGTCGGAGATTCACCCCTCCACTTT. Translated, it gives CASSIVGVGDSPLHF.

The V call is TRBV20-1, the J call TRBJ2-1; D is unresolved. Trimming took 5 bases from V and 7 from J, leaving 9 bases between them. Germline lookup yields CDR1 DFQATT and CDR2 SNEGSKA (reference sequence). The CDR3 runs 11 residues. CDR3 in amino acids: CSAADTNEQFF. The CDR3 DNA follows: TGCAGTGCTGCCGACACTAATGAGCAGTTCTTC.

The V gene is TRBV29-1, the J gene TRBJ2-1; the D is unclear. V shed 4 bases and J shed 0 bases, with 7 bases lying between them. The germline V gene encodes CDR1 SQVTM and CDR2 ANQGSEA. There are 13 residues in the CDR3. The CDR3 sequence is CSVVRPSYNEQFF. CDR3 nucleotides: TGCAGCGTTGTAAGGCCCTCCTACAATGAGCAGTTCTTC.

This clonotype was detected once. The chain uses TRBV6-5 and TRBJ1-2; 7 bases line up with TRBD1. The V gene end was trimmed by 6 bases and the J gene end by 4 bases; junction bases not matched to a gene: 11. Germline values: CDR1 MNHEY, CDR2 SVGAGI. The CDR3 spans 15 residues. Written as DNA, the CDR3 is TGTGCCAGCAGACCATACCGGGACAGTATCTATGGCTACACCTTC. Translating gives CASRPYRDSIYGYTF.

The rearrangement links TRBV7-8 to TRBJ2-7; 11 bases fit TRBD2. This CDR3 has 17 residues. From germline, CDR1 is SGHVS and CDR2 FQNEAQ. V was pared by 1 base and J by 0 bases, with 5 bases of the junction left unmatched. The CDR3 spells CASSLVTSGMFSYEQYF. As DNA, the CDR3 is TGTGCCAGCAGCTTAGTGACTAGCGGGATGTTCTCCTACGAGCAGTACTTC.

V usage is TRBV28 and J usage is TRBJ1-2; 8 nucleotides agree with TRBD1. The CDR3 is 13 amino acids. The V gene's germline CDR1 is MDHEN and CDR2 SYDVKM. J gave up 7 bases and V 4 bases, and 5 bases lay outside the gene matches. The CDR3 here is CASSSDRDRGYTF. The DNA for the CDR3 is TGTGCCAGCAGTTCGGACAGGGACCGTGGCTACACCTTC.

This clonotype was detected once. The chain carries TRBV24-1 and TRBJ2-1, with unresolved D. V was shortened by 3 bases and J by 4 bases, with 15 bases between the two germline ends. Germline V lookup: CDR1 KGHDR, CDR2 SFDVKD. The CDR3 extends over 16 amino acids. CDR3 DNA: TGTGCCACCAGTGATGCAACCTCTCCGGGTTACAATGAGCAGTTCTTC. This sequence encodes CATSDATSPGYNEQFF.

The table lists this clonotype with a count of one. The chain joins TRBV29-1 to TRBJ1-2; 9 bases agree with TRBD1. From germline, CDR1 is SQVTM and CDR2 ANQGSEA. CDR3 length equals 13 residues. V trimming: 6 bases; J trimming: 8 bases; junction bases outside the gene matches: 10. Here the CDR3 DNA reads TGCAGCGTCCGTAAGGACAGGGGTGGGGGCTACACCTTC. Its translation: CSVRKDRGGGYTF.

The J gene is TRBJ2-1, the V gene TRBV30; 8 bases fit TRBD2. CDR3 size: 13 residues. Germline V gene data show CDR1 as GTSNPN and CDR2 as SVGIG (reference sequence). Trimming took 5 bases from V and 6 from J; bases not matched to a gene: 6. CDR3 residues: CAWGSGTGNEQFF. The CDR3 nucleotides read TGTGCCTGGGGTAGCGGGACCGGCAATGAGCAGTTCTTC. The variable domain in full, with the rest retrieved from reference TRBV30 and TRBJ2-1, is SQTIHQWPATLVQPVGSPLSLECTVEGTSNPNLYWYRQAAGRGLQLLFYSVGIGQISSEVPQNLSASRPQDRQFILSSKKLLLSDSGFYLCAWGSGTGNEQFFGPGTRLTVL.